This TCR beta chain was sequenced during a study of shared clonotypes between healthy human individuals. The method was immunoSEQ multiplex PCR; TCRdb's version includes in-frame clones alone and lacks a portion of them. The sample has roughly 1 million clones, 70% to 80% seen once. Overall study findings and caveats: Measured sharing among donors was expected to vary with sequencing depth. The study found lower generation probabilities in non-shared clonotypes than in those shared by all four donors. Rarefaction revealed incomplete sorted-subset sequencing despite large depth.

This clone came up a few times. The antigen remains unidentified. Material for sequencing was memory CD4+ T cells sorted from blood. Subset of the sample: CD45RA-negative fraction. The source of this sequence is a man between 18 and 35 years old in good health.

The CDR3 sequence: CASSDRTSGTGELFF. DNA of the CDR3: TGTGCCAGCAGCGATCGGACTAGCGGCACCGGGGAGCTGTTTTTT. V and J are TRBV9 and TRBJ2-2, with TRBD2 identical over 10 bases. Germline CDR1 is SGDLS and CDR2 is YYNGEE. The CDR3 contains 15 residues. V lost 3 bases to trimming and J lost 4 bases; unmatched junction nucleotides: 3.